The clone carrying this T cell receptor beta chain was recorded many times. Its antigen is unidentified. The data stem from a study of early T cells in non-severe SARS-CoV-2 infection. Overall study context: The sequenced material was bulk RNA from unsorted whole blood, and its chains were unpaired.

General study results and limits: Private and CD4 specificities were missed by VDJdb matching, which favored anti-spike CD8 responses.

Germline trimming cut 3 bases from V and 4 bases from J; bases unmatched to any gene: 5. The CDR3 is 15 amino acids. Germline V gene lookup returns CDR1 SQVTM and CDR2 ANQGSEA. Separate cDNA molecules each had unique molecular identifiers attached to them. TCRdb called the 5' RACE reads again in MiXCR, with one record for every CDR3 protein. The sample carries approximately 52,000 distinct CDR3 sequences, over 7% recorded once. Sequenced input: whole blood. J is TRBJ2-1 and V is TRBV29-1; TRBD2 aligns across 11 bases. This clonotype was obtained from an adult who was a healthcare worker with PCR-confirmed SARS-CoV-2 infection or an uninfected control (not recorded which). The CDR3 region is CSVDKGTSGYNEQFF. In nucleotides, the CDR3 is TGCAGCGTTGACAAAGGGACTAGCGGTTACAATGAGCAGTTCTTC.